The rows below give T cell receptor beta chains drawn from one sample of a study of regulatory T cells in long-lasting Graves disease. MiXCR, applied by TCRdb to the multiplex PCR reads, yields one record per CDR3 protein. The sample includes 400,000 to 500,000 distinct CDR3 sequences, just under 15% of them seen just once. A further study also used this sample, focusing on T cells in Graves' hyperthyroidism and ophthalmopathy.

This specimen was peripheral blood mononuclear cells (PBMCs), taken at new diagnosis, from a patient treated with antithyroid drugs. The receptor set was obtained from a woman in her thirties with Graves disease. The CDR3 runs from the conserved cysteine through the conserved F or W. D genes are given only for firm matches. For some rows the clone size is stated as once, few or many, or as a class when expanded; others skip it.

V gene,D gene,J gene,clone size,CDR3 DNA,CDR3 protein
TRBV29-1,-,TRBJ2-1,-,TGCAGCGGCGAACTACCCTCCAATGAGCAGTTCTTC,CSGELPSNEQFF
TRBV29-1,-,TRBJ2-1,few,TGCAGCGTAAGACACCCCAATGAGCAGTTCTTC,CSVRHPNEQFF
TRBV5-6,-,TRBJ2-3,many,TGTGCCAGTGGGGACGCCACAGATACGCAGTATTTT,CASGDATDTQYF
TRBV9,TRBD1,TRBJ2-3,few,TGTGCCAGCAGCGTCAGTACAGGGGGCGGCACAGATACGCAGTATTTT,CASSVSTGGGTDTQYF
TRBV11-2,TRBD2,TRBJ2-7,many,TGTGCCAGCAGATATGTAGGACTAGCGGGATTGGTCTCCTACGAGCAGTACTTC,CASRYVGLAGLVSYEQYF
TRBV20-1,TRBD1,TRBJ1-2,many,TGCAGTGCTAGTCGCCAGGGGGGGTATAACACCTTC,CSASRQGGYNTF
TRBV27,-,TRBJ2-2,many,TGTGCCAGCAGTTTAATCGGGACTCCTCAGAACACCGGGGAGCTGTTTTTT,CASSLIGTPQNTGELFF
TRBV20-1,TRBD2,TRBJ2-2,-,TGCAGTGCTAGAGAGTTAGCGGGAGGGCCTAGTTTATCAGGGGAGCTGTTTTTT,CSARELAGGPSLSGELFF
TRBV5-1,-,TRBJ2-3,many,TGCGCCAGCAGCTTGCCTGGATACACAGATACGCAGTATTTT,CASSLPGYTDTQYF
TRBV11-2,-,TRBJ2-7,many,TGTGCCAGCAGCTTAACTGTCGGGCTATACGAGCAGTACTTC,CASSLTVGLYEQYF